The next 27 T cell receptor beta chains were all read from a single sample in a study of T-cell memory formation after mild COVID-19. MiXCR, applied by TCRdb to the 5' RACE reads, yields one record per CDR3 protein. The sample lists nearly 200,000 distinct CDR3 sequences; around 20% were seen once. The source material was PBMCs or a T cell subset sorted from them (not recorded which). These receptors came from an adult woman who had mild COVID-19 (a few samples of this study predate the infection). Cell type and time point are not known.

The rearrangement joins TRBV12-3 or TRBV12-4 to TRBJ1-1; D call uncertain. This CDR3 has 14 amino acids. V dropped 2 bases and J dropped 6 bases, with 13 bases sitting between them. CDR3 DNA sequence: TGTGCCAGCAGTTTACAAGGGAGGGTCGCTGAAGCTTTCTTT. Translated, it gives CASSLQGRVAEAFF.

V is TRBV4-1 and J is TRBJ2-3; D may be TRBD2 (6 bases). The CDR3 extends over 14 amino acids. Trimming cost V 2 bases and J 5 bases, with 11 bases left between them. From germline, CDR1 is MGHRA and CDR2 YSYEKL. CDR3 sequence: CASSQLGGRDTQYF. The DNA of the CDR3 is TGCGCCAGCAGCCAATTGGGGGGAAGAGATACGCAGTATTTT.

This clonotype was counted only a few times. The V gene is TRBV7-9, the J gene TRBJ1-2; D remains unclear. Trimming took off 1 base at V and 8 bases at J, with 11 bases between the two ends. There are 13 residues in the CDR3. Germline V gives CDR1 SEHNR, CDR2 FQNEAQ (reference sequence). CDR3 sequence (DNA): TGTGCCAGCAGCTTAGGAATCCTCAGCGGCTACACCTTC. Its protein product is CASSLGILSGYTF.

The chain couples TRBV3-1 to TRBJ1-2; D gene ambiguous. The CDR3 loop spans 13 amino acids. From germline, CDR1 is LGHDT and CDR2 YNNKEL (reference sequence). V was clipped by 7 bases and J by 6 bases, with 15 bases between them. The CDR3 nucleotides read TGTGCCAGCAAGGGAATGGGCGTAGATGGCTACACCTTC. Translation gives CASKGMGVDGYTF.

This clonotype showed up many times. At one of its ends the junction is not consistent with the germline gene, which may arise from a read error. The V and J genes are TRBV18 and TRBJ2-7; 7 bases are a match to TRBD2. The CDR3 is 13 amino acids. Germline CDR1 reads KGHSH; CDR2 reads LQKENI. The DNA for the CDR3 is TGCGCCAGCAGCCCGGGGGGCTCCTACGAGCAGTACTTC. Protein product: CASSPGGSYEQYF.

The V call is TRBV12-3 or TRBV12-4, the J call TRBJ2-3; D call uncertain. CDR3 length: 15 amino acids. V lost 4 bases and J lost 0, with 11 bases in between. The CDR3 loop reads CASSSRPSSTDTQYF. The DNA for the CDR3 is TGTGCCAGCAGTTCTAGACCATCTAGCACAGATACGCAGTATTTT.

Details on this clonotype: A much bigger clone sits one base away, suggesting this may be a read error. CDR3 DNA sequence: TGTGCCAGCAGTTTCCATAGGAATGAGCAGTTCTTC. Translation gives CASSFHRNEQFF. The chain recombines TRBV12-3 or TRBV12-4 with TRBJ2-1; unclear D gene. V lost 3 bases and J lost 7, with 7 bases in between. The CDR3 is 12 residues long.

Ten or more counts support this clonotype. CDR3 amino acids: CASSYSQGRWARYEQYF. The CDR3 DNA follows: TGTGCCAGCAGTTACTCTCAAGGCCGTTGGGCTAGGTACGAGCAGTACTTC. The chain recombines TRBV6-2 or TRBV6-3 with TRBJ2-7; no clear D gene. This CDR3 has 17 residues. Per germline, CDR1 MNHEY and CDR2 SVGEGT. Trimming cost V 0 bases and J 4 bases, with 19 bases left between them.

The chain joins TRBV5-5 to TRBJ2-1; no firm D call. V dropped 5 bases and J dropped 6 bases, with 18 bases sitting between them. Germline CDR1 and CDR2: SGHKS and YYEKEE (reference sequence). The CDR3 sequence is 15 residues long. The CDR3 nucleotides read TGTGCCAGCAGTTCCCCGCTTTGGCGGAGCAATGAGCAGTTCTTC. Protein: CASSSPLWRSNEQFF.

The genes are TRBV7-9 and TRBJ1-2; weak D call: TRBD1 (5 bases). V lost 5 bases and J lost 4, with 20 bases in between. Germline V gene sequence: CDR1 SEHNR, CDR2 FQNEAQ (reference sequence). The CDR3 is 16 amino acids. The CDR3 loop reads CASSEVRGMGSYGYTF. The CDR3 region has the DNA TGTGCCAGCAGCGAAGTCCGGGGGATGGGGAGCTATGGCTACACCTTC. Drawing the rest from reference TRBV7-9 and TRBJ1-2, the complete variable domain is DTGVSQNPRHKITKRGQNVTFRCDPISEHNRLYWYRQTLGQGPEFLTYFQNEAQLEKSRLLSDRFSAERPKGSFSTLEIQRTEQGDSAMYLCASSEVRGMGSYGYTFGSGTRLTVV.

The V call is TRBV5-1, the J call TRBJ2-5; the match to TRBD2 covers 13 bases. This CDR3 spans 17 amino acids. V dropped 0 bases and J dropped 1; count of bases not matched to a gene: 3. Germline V gene sequence: CDR1 SGHRS, CDR2 YFSETQ. This CDR3 is CASSLAGTSGAQETQYF. The CDR3 bases are TGCGCCAGCAGCTTGGCCGGGACTAGCGGGGCCCAAGAGACCCAGTACTTC.

The chain recombines TRBV24-1 with TRBJ2-5; D tentatively fits TRBD1 or TRBD2 (5 bases each). This CDR3 has 15 amino acids. Germline CDR1 and CDR2: KGHDR and SFDVKD. The germline V and J ends were trimmed by 3 bases and 4 bases, with 14 bases remaining between them. The CDR3 nucleotides are TGTGCCACCAGTGATCCCGGGACCGCGAGAGAGACCCAGTACTTC. Protein: CATSDPGTARETQYF.

This chain connects TRBV27 to TRBJ1-5; TRBD1 agrees at 8 bases. Germline values: CDR1 MNHEY, CDR2 SMNVEV (reference sequence). The V gene end was trimmed by 4 bases and the J gene end by 4 bases; junction bases not matched to a gene: 6. This CDR3 region has 15 residues. The CDR3, as DNA: TGTGCCAGCAGTTCCCTCCGGGACAGGAATCAGCCCCAGCATTTT. Its protein is CASSSLRDRNQPQHF.

The chain couples TRBV7-2 to TRBJ2-3; no firm D call. The CDR3 spans 14 residues. V was shortened by 1 base and J by 6 bases, with 11 bases between the two germline ends. Germline-derived CDR1 and CDR2 are SGHTA and FQGNSA. The DNA for the CDR3 is TGTGCCAGCAGCTTAGGGACCTACGCGGATACGCAGTATTTT. Encoded protein: CASSLGTYADTQYF.

This clonotype was observed a handful of times. This sequence joins TRBV29-1 and TRBJ1-2, with 8 bases that match TRBD1. Per the germline V gene, CDR1 is SQVTM and CDR2 is ANQGSEA. The CDR3 contains 14 residues. The J segment lost 5 bases and the V segment lost 6 bases, leaving 11 bases of the junction unmatched. The CDR3 DNA reads TGCAGCGTGGCGACCCTAACAGGGGGTTATGGCTACACCTTC. Amino acids: CSVATLTGGYGYTF.

This sequence joins TRBV7-8 and TRBJ2-7; 14 bases line up with TRBD2. This CDR3 has 17 residues. The trim removed 6 bases at V and 3 bases at J, leaving 10 bases unmatched. Per germline, CDR1 SGHVS and CDR2 FQNEAQ. The CDR3 here is CASSLGLAGVAYYEQYF. CDR3 coding DNA: TGTGCCAGCAGTCTGGGACTAGCGGGAGTCGCCTACTACGAGCAGTACTTC.

This sequence joins TRBV12-3 or TRBV12-4 and TRBJ2-1, with 7 nucleotides matching TRBD2. The trim removed 7 bases at V and 4 bases at J, leaving 4 bases unmatched. This CDR3 is 13 amino acids long. DNA of the CDR3: TGTGCCAGCACCCAGCGGGGTTACAATGAGCAGTTCTTC. Amino acids: CASTQRGYNEQFF.

This clonotype was counted a few times. The genes are TRBV5-1 and TRBJ1-2, with D unclear. Trimming took off 1 base at V and 4 bases at J, with 17 bases between the two ends. The CDR3 sequence is 16 residues long. The germline gives CDR1 SGHRS, CDR2 YFSETQ. CDR3 protein: CASSLNGRALGYGYTF. The CDR3 nucleotides are TGCGCCAGCAGCTTGAATGGACGGGCGCTAGGCTATGGCTACACCTTC.

Here the CDR3 DNA reads TGTGCCAGCTCACCCGGGGGCTTGAACACTGAAGCTTTCTTT. It is translated as CASSPGGLNTEAFF. The chain joins TRBV18 to TRBJ1-1, with D perhaps matching TRBD1 (6 bases). There are 14 residues in the CDR3. V was trimmed by 3 bases and J by 0 bases, leaving 8 bases between them. The V gene's germline CDR1 is KGHSH and CDR2 LQKENI.

This chain links TRBV6-2 or TRBV6-3 with TRBJ2-1; D unclear. The CDR3 runs to 13 residues. Germline lookup yields CDR1 MNHEY and CDR2 SVGEGT. Trimming shortened V by 2 bases and J by 9 bases, and 11 bases separated the two germline ends. The CDR3 nucleotides read TGTGCCAGCAGTTACCCCCTATCCTCTGAGCAGTTCTTC. This sequence encodes CASSYPLSSEQFF.

The sample holds a few counts of this clonotype. The rearrangement joins TRBV4-1 to TRBJ1-1; 8 nucleotides agree with TRBD1. The V segment lost 1 base and the J segment 2 bases; nucleotides outside the gene matches: 6. Germline assignment: CDR1 MGHRA and CDR2 YSYEKL. The CDR3 is 16 residues long. CDR3 nucleotides: TGCGCCAGCAGCCAAGTTGACAGGGGTAGAAACACTGAAGCTTTCTTT. Protein: CASSQVDRGRNTEAFF.

Only a few counts were recorded for this clonotype. The V call is TRBV18, the J call TRBJ2-1; TRBD2 matches 7 bases. This CDR3 region has 16 residues. The V gene's germline CDR1 is KGHSH and CDR2 LQKENI. Trimming removed 2 bases from V and 3 bases from J; junction bases left unmatched: 7. The CDR3 DNA reads TGTGCCAGCTCACCAGGGGGGGTTGGTGACTACAATGAGCAGTTCTTC. Amino acids: CASSPGGVGDYNEQFF.

The sample holds a few counts of this clonotype. This chain connects TRBV29-1 to TRBJ1-1; tentative D call: TRBD1 (6 bases). Trimming removed 7 bases from V and 4 bases from J, with 25 bases in between. The CDR3 has 16 amino acids. Germline CDR1 SQVTM, CDR2 ANQGSEA. CDR3 bases: TGCAGCGCCCAGGGGTGGGGGCGCGAGTTTCGCACTGAAGCTTTCTTT. Residues: CSAQGWGREFRTEAFF.

In its sample, this clonotype was seen a few times. The genes are TRBV9 and TRBJ1-2, with 8 bases matching TRBD1. CDR1 is SGDLS, CDR2 YYNGEE, per germline. The V and J ends lost 4 bases and 4 bases, in that order; junction bases with no gene match: 9. There are 15 residues in the CDR3. For the CDR3, the DNA is TGTGCCAGCAGCTACCCCGGGACAGGCGCCTATGGCTACACCTTC. Its protein is CASSYPGTGAYGYTF.

The rearrangement links TRBV29-1 to TRBJ1-1; no reliable D call. The V end was cut by 7 bases, the J end by 2 bases, with 11 bases between. The length of the CDR3 is 12 residues. Germline values: CDR1 SQVTM, CDR2 ANQGSEA. The CDR3: CSARSVNTEAFF. CDR3 in DNA: TGCAGCGCCCGCTCAGTTAACACTGAAGCTTTCTTT.

Note on this clonotype: Because the CDR3 is missing its conserved closing phenylalanine or tryptophan, this is likely a read error. The chain employs TRBV24-1 and TRBJ1-1; 7 nucleotides match TRBD1. Trimming cost V 3 bases and J 6 bases; bases outside gene matches: 0. The CDR3 is made up of 12 amino acids. Germline V gives CDR1 KGHDR, CDR2 SFDVKD. CDR3 nucleotide sequence: TGTGCCACCAGTGATACAGGGGCTGAAGCTTTCTAT. Translated, it gives CATSDTGAEAFY.

This clonotype was seen a few times. This chain joins TRBV6-2 or TRBV6-3 and TRBJ2-7; a weak D match, TRBD1 (5 bases). From germline, CDR1 is MNHEY and CDR2 SVGEGT. The CDR3 is 14 amino acids. V was clipped by 8 bases and J by 5 bases, with 19 bases between them. In nucleotides, the CDR3 is TGTGCCAGCGTTCCGACGGTGGGGCGACACGAGCAGTACTTC. This sequence encodes CASVPTVGRHEQYF.